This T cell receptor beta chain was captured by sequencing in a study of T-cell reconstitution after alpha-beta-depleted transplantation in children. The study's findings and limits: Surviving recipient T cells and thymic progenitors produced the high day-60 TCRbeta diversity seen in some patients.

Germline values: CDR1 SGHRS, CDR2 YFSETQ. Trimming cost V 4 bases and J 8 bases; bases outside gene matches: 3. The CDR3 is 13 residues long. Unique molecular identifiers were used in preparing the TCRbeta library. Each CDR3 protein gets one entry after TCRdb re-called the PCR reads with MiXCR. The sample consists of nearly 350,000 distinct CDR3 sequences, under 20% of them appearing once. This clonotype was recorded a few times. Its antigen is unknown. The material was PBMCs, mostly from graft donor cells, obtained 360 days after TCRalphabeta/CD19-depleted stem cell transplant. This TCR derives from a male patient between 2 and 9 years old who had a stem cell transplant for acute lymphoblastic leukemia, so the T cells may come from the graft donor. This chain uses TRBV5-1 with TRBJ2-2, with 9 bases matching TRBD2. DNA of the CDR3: TGCGCCAGCAGCCTGGGACTAGCTGGGGAGCTGTTTTTT. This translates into CASSLGLAGELFF.